The clone carrying this TCR beta chain showed up just once. The antigen is not known. These data belong to a study of T cell responses to AZD1222 COVID-19 vaccine. Study-level results: The peak T cell response came first, and repertoires were sampled only after it. Spike was spanned by vaccine-associated CD4 TCRs, with dominance at 160-218 and 743-854. Clonal diversity may have been underestimated, and the donors were mostly white British, with more females than males.

Using immunoSEQ multiplex PCR, the repertoire was profiled, and TCRdb retains in-frame clones only, with some absent. The table lists some 130,000 clones, over 85% of them singletons, with under 2% in the top ten. This CDR3 has 14 amino acids. CDR1 is SEHNR, CDR2 FQNEAQ, per germline (reference sequence). The V gene lost 3 bases and the J gene lost 7 bases, with 15 bases spanning the gap. Material: peripheral blood, obtained on day 0 of AZD1222 vaccination. This sequence joins TRBV7-9 and TRBJ1-2, with TRBD1 as a possible D gene (5 bases). The sequence came from an adult in good health. CDR3 loop: CASSFPSRGFGYTF. The CDR3 DNA reads as TGTGCCAGCAGCTTCCCGTCCCGGGGGTTTGGCTACACCTTC.